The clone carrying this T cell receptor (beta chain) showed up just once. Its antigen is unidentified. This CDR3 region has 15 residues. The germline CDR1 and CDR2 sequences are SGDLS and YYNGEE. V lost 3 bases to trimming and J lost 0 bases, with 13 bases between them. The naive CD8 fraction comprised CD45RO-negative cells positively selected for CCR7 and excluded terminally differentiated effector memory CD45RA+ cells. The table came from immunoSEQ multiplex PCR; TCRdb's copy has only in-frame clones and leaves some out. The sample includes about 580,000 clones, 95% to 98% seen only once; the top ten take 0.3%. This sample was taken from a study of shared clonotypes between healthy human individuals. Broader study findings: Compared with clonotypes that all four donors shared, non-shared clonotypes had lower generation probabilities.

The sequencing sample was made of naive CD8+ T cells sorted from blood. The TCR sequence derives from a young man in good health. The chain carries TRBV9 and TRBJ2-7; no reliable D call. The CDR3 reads CASSAETTGSYEQYF. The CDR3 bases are TGTGCCAGCAGCGCGGAGACAACCGGCTCCTACGAGCAGTACTTC.